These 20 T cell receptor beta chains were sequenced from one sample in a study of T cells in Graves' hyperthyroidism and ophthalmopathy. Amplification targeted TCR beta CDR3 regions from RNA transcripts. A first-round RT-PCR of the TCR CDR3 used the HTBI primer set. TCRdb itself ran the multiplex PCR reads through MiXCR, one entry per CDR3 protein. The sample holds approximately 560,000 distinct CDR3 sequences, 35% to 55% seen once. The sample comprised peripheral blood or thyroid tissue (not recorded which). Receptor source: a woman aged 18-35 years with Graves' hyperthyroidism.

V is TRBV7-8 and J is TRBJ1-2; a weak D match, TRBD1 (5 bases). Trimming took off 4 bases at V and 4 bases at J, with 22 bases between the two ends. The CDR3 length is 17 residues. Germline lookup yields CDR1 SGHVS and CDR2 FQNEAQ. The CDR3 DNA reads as TGTGCCAGCAGCTCTAGGCGTCCGGACAACCAACTCTATGGCTACACCTTC. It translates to CASSSRRPDNQLYGYTF.

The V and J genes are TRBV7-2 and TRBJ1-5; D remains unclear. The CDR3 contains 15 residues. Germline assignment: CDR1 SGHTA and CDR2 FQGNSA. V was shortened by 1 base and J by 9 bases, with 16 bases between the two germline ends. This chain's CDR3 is CASSLVAGSHRPQHF. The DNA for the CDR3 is TGTGCCAGCAGCTTAGTAGCGGGCAGCCATCGGCCCCAGCATTTT.

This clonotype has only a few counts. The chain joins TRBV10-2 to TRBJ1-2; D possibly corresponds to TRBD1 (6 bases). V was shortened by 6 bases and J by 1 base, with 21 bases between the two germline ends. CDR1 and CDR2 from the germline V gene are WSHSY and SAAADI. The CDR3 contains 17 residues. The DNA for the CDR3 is TGCGCCAGCAGACTGGAGGGACACCTAACCTTTAACTATGGCTACACCTTC. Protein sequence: CASRLEGHLTFNYGYTF.

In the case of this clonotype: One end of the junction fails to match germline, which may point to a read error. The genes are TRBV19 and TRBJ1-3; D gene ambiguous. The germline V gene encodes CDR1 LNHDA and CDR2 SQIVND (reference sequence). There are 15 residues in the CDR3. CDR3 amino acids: CASSTLSRSGNTKYF. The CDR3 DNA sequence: TGTGCCAGTAGTACCCTAAGCAGATCTGGAAACACCAAATATTTT.

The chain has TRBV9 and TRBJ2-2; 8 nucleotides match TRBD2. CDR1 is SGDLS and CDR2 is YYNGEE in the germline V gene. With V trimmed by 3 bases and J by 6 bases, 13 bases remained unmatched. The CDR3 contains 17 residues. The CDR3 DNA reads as TGTGCCAGCAGCGCAACCACACTAGCGGAAGGGGCCGGGGAGCTGTTTTTT. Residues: CASSATTLAEGAGELFF.

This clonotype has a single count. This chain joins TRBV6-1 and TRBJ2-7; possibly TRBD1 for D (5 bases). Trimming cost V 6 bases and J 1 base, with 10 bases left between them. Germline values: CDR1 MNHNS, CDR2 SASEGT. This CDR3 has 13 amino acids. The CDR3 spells CASRPDTSYEQYF. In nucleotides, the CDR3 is TGTGCCAGCAGACCGGACACTTCCTACGAGCAGTACTTC.

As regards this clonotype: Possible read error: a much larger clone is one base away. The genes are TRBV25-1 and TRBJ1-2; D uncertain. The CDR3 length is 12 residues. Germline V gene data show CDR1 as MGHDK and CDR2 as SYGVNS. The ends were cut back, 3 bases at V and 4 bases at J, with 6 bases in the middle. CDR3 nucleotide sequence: TGTGCCAGCAGTGATTGGGTCTATGGCTACACCTTC. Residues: CASSDWVYGYTF.

The chain's CDR3 is CASSKAGHYGYTF. The DNA for the CDR3 is TGTGCCAGTAGTAAGGCGGGCCACTATGGCTACACCTTC. The rearrangement uses TRBV19 and TRBJ1-2; no definite D call. The V end lost 4 bases, the J end lost 3 bases, and 9 bases lay between the germline ends. The CDR3 runs to 13 residues. The germline CDR1 and CDR2 sequences are LNHDA and SQIVND (reference sequence).

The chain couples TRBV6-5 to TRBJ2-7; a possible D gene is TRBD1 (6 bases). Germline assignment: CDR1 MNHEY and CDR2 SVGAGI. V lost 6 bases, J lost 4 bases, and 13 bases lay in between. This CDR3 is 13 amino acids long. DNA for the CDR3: TGTGCCAGCAGACCCGGGACAAGATACGAGCAGTACTTC. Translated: CASRPGTRYEQYF.

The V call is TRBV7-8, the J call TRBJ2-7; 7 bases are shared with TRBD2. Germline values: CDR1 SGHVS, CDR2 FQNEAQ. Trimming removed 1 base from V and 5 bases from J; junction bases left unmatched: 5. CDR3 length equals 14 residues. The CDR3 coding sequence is TGTGCCAGCAGCTTAGGACTAGCACACAACGAGCAGTACTTC. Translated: CASSLGLAHNEQYF.

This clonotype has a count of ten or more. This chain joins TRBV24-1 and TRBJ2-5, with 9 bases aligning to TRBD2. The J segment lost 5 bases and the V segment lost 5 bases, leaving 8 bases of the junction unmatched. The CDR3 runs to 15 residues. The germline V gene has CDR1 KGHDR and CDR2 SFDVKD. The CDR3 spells CATSARGRAGETQYF. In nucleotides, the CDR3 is TGTGCCACCAGTGCTCGCGGGAGGGCCGGTGAGACCCAGTACTTC.

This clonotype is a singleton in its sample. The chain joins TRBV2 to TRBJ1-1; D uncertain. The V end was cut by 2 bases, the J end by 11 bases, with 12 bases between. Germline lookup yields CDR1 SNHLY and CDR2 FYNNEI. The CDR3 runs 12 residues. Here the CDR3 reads CASSEREERAFF. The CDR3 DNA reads TGTGCCAGCAGTGAAAGGGAGGAACGTGCTTTCTTT.

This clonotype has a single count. The CDR3 loop reads CATSDGLAGALDEQFF. The DNA for the CDR3 is TGTGCCACCAGTGATGGACTAGCGGGAGCACTCGATGAGCAGTTCTTC. This sequence joins TRBV24-1 and TRBJ2-7, with 13 bases aligning to TRBD2. The tail of the sequence fits TRBJ2-1 better, so the J call may be wrong. CDR3 length: 16 residues. Per germline, CDR1 KGHDR and CDR2 SFDVKD.

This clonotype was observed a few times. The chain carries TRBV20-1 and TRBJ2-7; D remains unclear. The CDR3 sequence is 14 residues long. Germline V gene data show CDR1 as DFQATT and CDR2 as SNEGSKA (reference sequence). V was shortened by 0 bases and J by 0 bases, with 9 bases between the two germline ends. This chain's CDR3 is CSARDSKVSYEQYF. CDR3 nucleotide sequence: TGCAGTGCTAGAGATAGTAAGGTCTCCTACGAGCAGTACTTC.

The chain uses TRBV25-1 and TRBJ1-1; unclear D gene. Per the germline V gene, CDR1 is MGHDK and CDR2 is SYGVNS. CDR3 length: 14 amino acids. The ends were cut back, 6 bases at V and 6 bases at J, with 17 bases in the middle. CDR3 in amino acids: CASSPGRREAEAFF. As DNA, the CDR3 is TGTGCCAGCAGCCCCGGACGAAGGGAAGCTGAAGCTTTCTTT. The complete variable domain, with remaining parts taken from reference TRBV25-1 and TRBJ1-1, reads EADIYQTPRYLVIGTGKKITLECSQTMGHDKMYWYQQDPGMELHLIHYSYGVNSTEKGDLSSESTVSRIRTEHFPLTLESARPSHTSQYLCASSPGRREAEAFFGQGTRLTVV.

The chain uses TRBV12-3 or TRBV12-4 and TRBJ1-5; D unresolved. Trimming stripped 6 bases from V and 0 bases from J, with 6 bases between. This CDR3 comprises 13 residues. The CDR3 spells CASSKNSNQPQHF. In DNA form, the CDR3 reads TGTGCCAGCAGCAAGAATAGCAATCAGCCCCAGCATTTT.

The CDR3 DNA sequence: TGCGCCAGCAGCTTGGCCCGGACCCAGTACTTC. As protein: CASSLARTQYF. The V and J genes are TRBV5-1 and TRBJ2-5, with D uncertain. The germline CDR1 and CDR2 sequences are SGHRS and YFSETQ. Trimming pared 0 bases from V and 7 bases from J, leaving 4 bases between. This CDR3 comprises 11 residues.

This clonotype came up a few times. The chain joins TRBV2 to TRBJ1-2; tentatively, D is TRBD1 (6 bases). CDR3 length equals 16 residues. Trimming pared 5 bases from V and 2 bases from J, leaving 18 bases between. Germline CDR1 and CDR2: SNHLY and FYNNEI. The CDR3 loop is CASSSRGGTRNYGYTF. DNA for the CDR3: TGTGCCAGCAGTTCCCGGGGGGGGACACGGAACTATGGCTACACCTTC. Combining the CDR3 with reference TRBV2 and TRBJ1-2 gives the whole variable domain EPEVTQTPSHQVTQMGQEVILRCVPISNHLYFYWYRQILGQKVEFLVSFYNNEISEKSEIFDDQFSVERPDGSNFTLKIRSTKLEDSAMYFCASSSRGGTRNYGYTFGSGTRLTVV.

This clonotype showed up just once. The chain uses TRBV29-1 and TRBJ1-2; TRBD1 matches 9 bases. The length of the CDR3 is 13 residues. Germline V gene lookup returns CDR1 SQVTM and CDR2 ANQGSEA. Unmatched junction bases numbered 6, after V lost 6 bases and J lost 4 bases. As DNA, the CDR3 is TGCAGCGTGAGGGGACAGGGCCTCTATGGCTACACCTTC. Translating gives CSVRGQGLYGYTF.

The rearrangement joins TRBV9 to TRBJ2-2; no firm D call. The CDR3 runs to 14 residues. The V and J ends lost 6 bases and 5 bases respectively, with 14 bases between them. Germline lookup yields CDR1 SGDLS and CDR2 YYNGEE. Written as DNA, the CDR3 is TGTGCCAGCACCCCCGTTGATATAACCGGGGAGCTGTTTTTT. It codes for CASTPVDITGELFF.